Listed below are T cell receptor beta chains from one sample, sequenced in a study of technical replicates of blood from a handful of donors. Here immunoSEQ multiplex PCR was the method, and the copy in TCRdb shows in-frame clones only, minus some. The data hold approximately 76,000 clones, with approximately 86% observed a single time. What was sequenced was PBMCs. The source is a human donor in good health. Some clones in this sample may be carry-over from other donors' samples. The CDR3 runs from the conserved cysteine through the conserved F or W. D genes are given only for firm matches. Where a row states a size, it is once, few, many or the class of an expanded clone; other rows omit it.

D,J,length,V,size,CDR3,DNA
-,TRBJ2-7,14,TRBV7-2,-,CASSLDEVPYEQYF,TGTGCCAGCAGCTTAGACGAGGTCCCCTACGAGCAGTACTTC
TRBD1,TRBJ2-7,15,TRBV5-6,few,CASSLVGTGVGEQYF,TGTGCCAGCAGCTTGGTCGGGACAGGGGTAGGAGAGCAGTACTTC
-,TRBJ1-2,13,TRBV6-5,-,CASSRQTNYGYTF,TGTGCCAGCAGTCGACAGACTAACTATGGCTACACCTTC
-,TRBJ1-3,17,TRBV18,-,CASSPLSGALSGNTIYF,TGTGCCAGCTCACCACTGTCAGGGGCACTCTCTGGAAACACCATATATTTT
-,TRBJ1-1,14,TRBV28,-,CASSLEPRNTEAFF,TGTGCCAGCAGTTTGGAGCCGAGGAACACTGAAGCTTTCTTT
-,TRBJ1-5,12,TRBV30,few,CAWSVLGKPQHF,TGTGCCTGGAGTGTACTCGGGAAGCCCCAGCATTTT
TRBD1,TRBJ1-2,14,TRBV18,-,CASSQQTGVDGYTF,TGTGCCAGCTCACAACAGACAGGGGTTGATGGCTACACCTTC
TRBD1,TRBJ1-4,14,TRBV18,-,CASSNDRDNEKLFF,TGTGCCAGCTCAAATGACAGGGACAATGAAAAACTGTTTTTT
-,TRBJ1-2,14,TRBV6-1,once,CASSGHRANYGYTF,TGTGCCAGCAGTGGTCACAGGGCTAACTATGGCTACACCTTC
-,TRBJ2-2,16,TRBV5-3,-,CARSLSRLPNTGELFF,TGTGCCAGAAGCCTCTCAAGACTACCGAACACCGGGGAGCTGTTTTTT
-,TRBJ1-2,15,TRBV5-4,-,CASSLPTGSPRGYTF,TGTGCCAGCAGTCTTCCCACAGGGTCTCCGCGAGGCTACACCTTC
-,TRBJ2-2,18,TRBV7-3,-,CASSPGPRAGWGTGELFF,TGTGCCAGCAGCCCCGGCCCCCGGGCAGGGTGGGGCACCGGGGAGCTGTTTTTT
-,TRBJ1-1,15,TRBV7-2,-,CASSLAQGRYTEAFF,TGTGCCAGCAGCTTAGCCCAGGGCCGGTACACTGAAGCTTTCTTT
TRBD1,TRBJ1-1,14,TRBV19,-,CASRGDRVNTEAFF,TGTGCCAGTAGGGGCGACAGGGTGAACACTGAAGCTTTCTTT
TRBD2,TRBJ2-1,18,TRBV27,-,CASSLGLAGEESYNEQFF,TGTGCCAGCAGTTTAGGGCTAGCGGGAGAGGAGTCCTACAATGAGCAGTTCTTC
TRBD2,TRBJ2-3,16,TRBV18,-,CASSPLNSGGTDTQYF,TGTGCCAGCTCACCACTTAATAGCGGGGGTACAGATACGCAGTATTTT